A selection of T cell receptor beta chains follows, all from one sample in a study of T cells in Graves' hyperthyroidism and ophthalmopathy. TCRdb re-called the multiplex PCR reads through MiXCR, storing one row per CDR3 protein. The sample lists a few hundred thousand distinct CDR3 sequences, more than 20% seen once, with roughly 70% in the top ten. The sequencing input was blood. These receptors originate from a man aged 50-59 years with Graves' hyperthyroidism. Each CDR3 is given with its conserved first and last residue. A D gene is named only where the DNA matches it firmly. The size entry is marked missing in some rows and otherwise reads once, few, many or a size class.

V: TRBV6-5
D: TRBD1
size: NA
J: TRBJ2-7
DNA: TGTGCCAGCAGTTACTACGGAATTATGACAGGGAACGACGAGCAGTACTTC
CDR3: CASSYYGIMTGNDEQYF

V: TRBV9
D: TRBD1
size: NA
J: TRBJ2-7
DNA: TGTGCCAGCAGCGTAGGGGGACAGGGCTACGAGCAGTACTTC
CDR3: CASSVGGQGYEQYF

V: TRBV7-9
D: TRBD1
size: few
J: TRBJ2-3
DNA: TGTGCCAGCAGCCGAGGGACAGGGGGCTTAGTGGATACGCAGTATTTT
CDR3: CASSRGTGGLVDTQYF

V: TRBV3-1
D: NA
size: many
J: TRBJ2-2
DNA: TGTGCCAGCAGCCCTCAGGTGTCCGGGGAGCTGTTTTTT
CDR3: CASSPQVSGELFF

V: TRBV20-1
D: NA
size: NA
J: TRBJ1-2
DNA: TGCAGTGCCCAGTGGGCGCAGACCAACTATGGCTACACCTTC
CDR3: CSAQWAQTNYGYTF

V: TRBV27
D: TRBD1
size: many
J: TRBJ2-1
DNA: TGTGCCAGCAGATTGGACAGGTCCTACAATGAGCAGTTCTTC
CDR3: CASRLDRSYNEQFF

V: TRBV15
D: NA
size: NA
J: TRBJ2-1
DNA: TGTGCCACCAGCAGAGGTCGAGGGGGAGGCGGCTACAATGAGCAGTTCTTC
CDR3: CATSRGRGGGGYNEQFF

V: TRBV7-9
D: NA
size: many
J: TRBJ2-7
DNA: TGTGCCAGCAGCTCCCCCCCTGAACCCTACGAGCAGTACTTC
CDR3: CASSSPPEPYEQYF

V: TRBV6-4
D: NA
size: NA
J: TRBJ1-4
DNA: TGTGCCAGCAGCCCTGAGTCTGGGTGGGCAACTAATGAAAAACTGTTTTTT
CDR3: CASSPESGWATNEKLFF

V: TRBV5-1
D: NA
size: NA
J: TRBJ2-2
DNA: TGCGCCAGCAGCTTGCCAACGACCGGGGAGCTGTTTTTT
CDR3: CASSLPTTGELFF

V: TRBV9
D: NA
size: NA
J: TRBJ2-5
DNA: TGTGCCAGCAGCGTTTCGTGGGAGGAAACCCAGTACTTC
CDR3: CASSVSWEETQYF

V: TRBV11-1
D: NA
size: NA
J: TRBJ1-6
DNA: TGTGCCAGCAGCTTGGGTAATTCACCCCTCCACTTT
CDR3: CASSLGNSPLHF

V: TRBV19
D: NA
size: NA
J: TRBJ1-2
DNA: TGTGCCAGTAGTATAGATCAAAGGGGTCACTATGGCTACACCTTC
CDR3: CASSIDQRGHYGYTF

V: TRBV7-3
D: TRBD2
size: few
J: TRBJ2-1
DNA: TGTGCCAGCAGCTCCCCGGGACTAGCGGGAGATGCTGAGCAGTTCTTC
CDR3: CASSSPGLAGDAEQFF

V: TRBV7-9
D: TRBD1
size: NA
J: TRBJ2-7
DNA: TGTGCCAGCAGCGCGCGCCGGGACAGTGACTACGAGCAGTACTTC
CDR3: CASSARRDSDYEQYF

V: TRBV6-1
D: TRBD2
size: NA
J: TRBJ2-3
DNA: TGTGCCAGCAGTCCGCAGCGGGAGGTGATAGATACGCAGTATTTT
CDR3: CASSPQREVIDTQYF

V: TRBV9
D: TRBD2
size: NA
J: TRBJ2-3
DNA: TGTGCCAGCAGCGCAGCGGGGGTTCCCCGTACCACAGATACGCAGTATTTT
CDR3: CASSAAGVPRTTDTQYF

V: TRBV29-1
D: NA
size: NA
J: TRBJ2-2
DNA: TGCAGCGTTCTAGGCTTTGGGGAGCTGTTTTTT
CDR3: CSVLGFGELFF

V: TRBV12-3/TRBV12-4
D: NA
size: NA
J: TRBJ2-2
DNA: TGTGCCAGCAGTTACCGACAGGAGAGCACCGGGGAGCTGTTTTTT
CDR3: CASSYRQESTGELFF

V: TRBV12-3/TRBV12-4
D: TRBD1
size: few
J: TRBJ1-6
DNA: TGTGCCAGCATCTACCAGGGGGCGGGTAATTCACCCCTCCACTTT
CDR3: CASIYQGAGNSPLHF

V: TRBV20-1
D: TRBD2
size: many
J: TRBJ2-5
DNA: TGCAGTGCTAGAGACCAGAGGGGATATAGCGGGAGGGCAGAGACCCAGTACTTC
CDR3: CSARDQRGYSGRAETQYF

V: TRBV15
D: TRBD2
size: NA
J: TRBJ2-1
DNA: TGTGCCACCAGTGCTAGCGGGAAATACAATGAGCAGTTCTTC
CDR3: CATSASGKYNEQFF

V: TRBV5-1
D: TRBD1
size: NA
J: TRBJ2-2
DNA: TGCGCCAGCAGCTTCCGGACAGGGGCGACCGGGGAGCTGTTTTTT
CDR3: CASSFRTGATGELFF

V: TRBV24-1
D: NA
size: NA
J: TRBJ2-3
DNA: TGTGCCACCAGTGATTCTAGCACAGATACGCAGTATTTT
CDR3: CATSDSSTDTQYF

V: TRBV7-2
D: TRBD2
size: few
J: TRBJ2-3
DNA: TGTGCCAGCAGCGGAGGGACTAGCGGGAGAGGAACGCAGTATTTT
CDR3: CASSGGTSGRGTQYF

V: TRBV11-1
D: TRBD2
size: many
J: TRBJ2-1
DNA: TGTGCCAGCAGCTTAGCGCGCGGGGGCTCCTACAATGAGCAGTTCTTC
CDR3: CASSLARGGSYNEQFF

V: TRBV28
D: TRBD1
size: few
J: TRBJ2-7
DNA: TGTGCCAGCAGGCGACTACTGACAGGGCCGAGCTACGAGCAGTACTTC
CDR3: CASRRLLTGPSYEQYF

V: TRBV7-9
D: NA
size: few
J: TRBJ2-3
DNA: TGTGCCAGCAGAAGGGACCGTTCCACAGATACGCAGTATTTT
CDR3: CASRRDRSTDTQYF

V: TRBV6-1
D: NA
size: few
J: TRBJ1-5
DNA: TGTGCCAGCAGTCCGATGGTCGGTCAGCCCCAGCATTTT
CDR3: CASSPMVGQPQHF

V: TRBV27
D: TRBD1
size: many
J: TRBJ2-7
DNA: TGTGCCAGCAGTCTCCACCCGGGACAGGGGATCTACGAGCAGTACTTC
CDR3: CASSLHPGQGIYEQYF

V: TRBV9
D: NA
size: NA
J: TRBJ1-5
DNA: TGTGCCAGCAGCGTAGACAGGGACCAGCCCCAGCATTTT
CDR3: CASSVDRDQPQHF

V: TRBV12-3/TRBV12-4
D: NA
size: NA
J: TRBJ2-1
DNA: TGTGCCAGCAGTTTAACCCCTCTAGCGTTTAGCTACAATGAGCAGTTCTTC
CDR3: CASSLTPLAFSYNEQFF

V: TRBV6-5
D: NA
size: NA
J: TRBJ2-5
DNA: TGTGCCAGCAGTTCACAGGAAGAGATTGCCCAGTACTTC
CDR3: CASSSQEEIAQYF

V: TRBV7-9
D: NA
size: few
J: TRBJ2-3
DNA: TGTGCCAGCAGCTCCCAGGGCGGAGATACGCAGTATTTT
CDR3: CASSSQGGDTQYF

V: TRBV7-9
D: NA
size: NA
J: TRBJ2-4
DNA: TGTGCCAGCAGCCCCGGGTTGGAGTATGGCAAAAACATTCAGTACTTC
CDR3: CASSPGLEYGKNIQYF

V: TRBV5-1
D: NA
size: NA
J: TRBJ1-2
DNA: TGCGCCAGCAGCTTGTCTTCAGTGGACTATGGCTACACCTTC
CDR3: CASSLSSVDYGYTF

V: TRBV19
D: NA
size: NA
J: TRBJ2-5
DNA: TGTGCCAGTAGTGAGACAGTCCTAGAGACCCAGTACTTC
CDR3: CASSETVLETQYF

V: TRBV9
D: NA
size: NA
J: TRBJ2-1
DNA: TGTGCCAGCAGCGGAGTATACGAGCAGTTCTTC
CDR3: CASSGVYEQFF

V: TRBV7-9
D: NA
size: NA
J: TRBJ2-1
DNA: TGTGCCAGCAGCTTACCCGGACAGCCTGAGCAGTTCTTC
CDR3: CASSLPGQPEQFF

V: TRBV5-1
D: TRBD2
size: NA
J: TRBJ2-2
DNA: TGCGCCAGCAGCTCACCTAGCGGGAGCGCCGGGGAGCTGTTTTTT
CDR3: CASSSPSGSAGELFF

V: TRBV20-1
D: NA
size: few
J: TRBJ1-5
DNA: TGCAGTGCTAGAGACAGGATTGGGTTTAAGCAGCCCCAGCATTTT
CDR3: CSARDRIGFKQPQHF

V: TRBV12-3/TRBV12-4
D: TRBD2
size: NA
J: TRBJ2-7
DNA: TGTGCCAGCAGGCCCCAAGCGGGAGCTAACGAGCAGTACTTC
CDR3: CASRPQAGANEQYF

V: TRBV7-9
D: TRBD2
size: many
J: TRBJ2-3
DNA: TGTGCCAGCAGCTTACTAGGACTAGCGATCACAGATACGCAGTATTTT
CDR3: CASSLLGLAITDTQYF

V: TRBV10-3
D: NA
size: few
J: TRBJ2-4
DNA: TGTGCCATCAGTGAGAGTTTGGTCAAAAACATTCAGTACTTC
CDR3: CAISESLVKNIQYF

V: TRBV11-3
D: NA
size: few
J: TRBJ2-1
DNA: TGTGCCAGCAGCTATACAGGGCCTTCCTACAATGAGCAGTTCTTC
CDR3: CASSYTGPSYNEQFF